This TCR beta chain emerged from a study of blood T cell repertoires in COVID-19. About the study: COVID-19 samples, acute and convalescent, were from the United States, Italy and Spain.

Original processing methods: Estimates of nucleated cell counts were drawn from the amplification of reference gene primers. Produced via immunoSEQ multiplex PCR; TCRdb's table is partial and in-frame only. Clone size and the V and J calls come from that table; the DNA yielded D and trimming. The data show roughly 150,000 clones, under 85% seen once. Those who participated ranged in age from roughly 18 to 90 years and resided in approximately 26 US areas. Participants' reported clinical history set cohort assignment. With 1 base removed from V and 2 bases from J, the gap between germline ends came to 8 bases. The CDR3 extends over 13 amino acids. In germline, CDR1 is SQVTM, CDR2 ANQGSEA.

The chain employs TRBV29-1 and TRBJ2-5; tentatively, D is TRBD1 (6 bases). The sample consisted of PBMCs or T cells enriched from blood (not recorded which). This receptor was identified in a woman between 18 and 30 years old who had been exposed to COVID-19. The CDR3, as DNA: TGCAGCGTTGAAGGCAGGGGTCAAGAGACCCAGTACTTC. This codes for CSVEGRGQETQYF.